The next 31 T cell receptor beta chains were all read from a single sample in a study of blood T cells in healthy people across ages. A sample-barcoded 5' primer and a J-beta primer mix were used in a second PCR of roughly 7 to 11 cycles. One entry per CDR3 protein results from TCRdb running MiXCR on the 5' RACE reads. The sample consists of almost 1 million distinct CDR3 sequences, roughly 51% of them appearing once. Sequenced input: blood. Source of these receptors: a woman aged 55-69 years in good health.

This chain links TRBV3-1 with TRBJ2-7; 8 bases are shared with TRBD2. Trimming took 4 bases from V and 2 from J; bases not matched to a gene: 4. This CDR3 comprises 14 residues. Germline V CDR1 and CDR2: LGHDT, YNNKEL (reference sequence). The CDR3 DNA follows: TGTGCCAGCAGCCCAATACTAGCGGCCTACGAGCAGTACTTC. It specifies CASSPILAAYEQYF.

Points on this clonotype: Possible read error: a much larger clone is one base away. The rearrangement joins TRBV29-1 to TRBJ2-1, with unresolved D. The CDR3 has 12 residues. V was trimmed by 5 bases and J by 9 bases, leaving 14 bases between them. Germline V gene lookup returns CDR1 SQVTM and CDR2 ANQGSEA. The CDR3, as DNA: TGCAGCGTTATATTGGGGTCTATTGAGCAGTTCTTC. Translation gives CSVILGSIEQFF.

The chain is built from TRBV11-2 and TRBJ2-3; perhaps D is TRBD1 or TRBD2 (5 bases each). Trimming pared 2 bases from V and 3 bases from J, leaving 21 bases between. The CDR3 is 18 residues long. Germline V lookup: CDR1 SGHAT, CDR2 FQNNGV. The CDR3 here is CASSLSGVAWGKTDTQYF. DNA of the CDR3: TGTGCCAGCAGCTTAAGCGGAGTGGCGTGGGGCAAGACAGATACGCAGTATTTT.

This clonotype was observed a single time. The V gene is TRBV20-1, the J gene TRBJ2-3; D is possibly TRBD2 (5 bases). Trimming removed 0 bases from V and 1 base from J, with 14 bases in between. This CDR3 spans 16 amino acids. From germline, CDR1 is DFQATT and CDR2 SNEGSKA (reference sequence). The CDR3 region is CSARDLYGMGTDTQYF. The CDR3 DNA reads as TGCAGTGCTAGAGATCTGTACGGGATGGGCACAGATACGCAGTATTTT.

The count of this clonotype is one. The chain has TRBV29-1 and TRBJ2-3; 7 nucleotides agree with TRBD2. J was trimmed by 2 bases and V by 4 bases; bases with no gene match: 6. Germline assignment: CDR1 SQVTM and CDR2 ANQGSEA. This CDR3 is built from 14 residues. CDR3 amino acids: CSVAPAGNTDTQYF. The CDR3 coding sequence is TGCAGCGTTGCTCCAGCGGGGAACACAGATACGCAGTATTTT.

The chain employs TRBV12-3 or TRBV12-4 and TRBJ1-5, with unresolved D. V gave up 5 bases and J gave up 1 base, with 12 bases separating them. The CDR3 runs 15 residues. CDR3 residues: CASSIGLGSNQPQHF. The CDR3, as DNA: TGTGCCAGCAGTATAGGGTTAGGAAGCAATCAGCCCCAGCATTTT.

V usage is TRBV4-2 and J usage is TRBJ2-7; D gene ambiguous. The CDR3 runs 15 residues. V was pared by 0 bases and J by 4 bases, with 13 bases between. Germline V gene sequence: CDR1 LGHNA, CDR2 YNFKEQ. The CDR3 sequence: CASSQDRHSYYEQYF. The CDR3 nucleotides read TGTGCCAGCAGCCAAGATCGGCACAGTTATTACGAGCAGTACTTC.

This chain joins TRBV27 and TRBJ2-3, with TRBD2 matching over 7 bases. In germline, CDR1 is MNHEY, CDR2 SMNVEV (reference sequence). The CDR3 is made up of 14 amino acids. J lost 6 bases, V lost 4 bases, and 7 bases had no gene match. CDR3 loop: CASSSLAAGDTQYF. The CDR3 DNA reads TGTGCCAGCAGTTCGCTAGCGGCAGGGGATACGCAGTATTTT.

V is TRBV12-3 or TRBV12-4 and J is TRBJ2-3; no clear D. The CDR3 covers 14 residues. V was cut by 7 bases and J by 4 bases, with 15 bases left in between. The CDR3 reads CASTPQIQADTQYF. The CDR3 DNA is TGTGCCAGCACCCCACAGATTCAAGCAGATACGCAGTATTTT.

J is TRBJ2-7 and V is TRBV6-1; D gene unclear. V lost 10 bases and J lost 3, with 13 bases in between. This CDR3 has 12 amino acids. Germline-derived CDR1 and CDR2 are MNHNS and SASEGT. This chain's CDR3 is CATEDTLYEQYF. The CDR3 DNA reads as TGTGCCACTGAGGATACGCTCTACGAGCAGTACTTC.

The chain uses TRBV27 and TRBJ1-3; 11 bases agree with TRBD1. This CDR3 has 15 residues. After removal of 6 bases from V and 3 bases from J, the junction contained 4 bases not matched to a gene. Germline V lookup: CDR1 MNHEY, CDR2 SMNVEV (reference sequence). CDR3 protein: CASRGQGANGNTIYF. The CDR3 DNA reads TGTGCCAGCAGAGGACAGGGGGCTAATGGAAACACCATATATTTT.

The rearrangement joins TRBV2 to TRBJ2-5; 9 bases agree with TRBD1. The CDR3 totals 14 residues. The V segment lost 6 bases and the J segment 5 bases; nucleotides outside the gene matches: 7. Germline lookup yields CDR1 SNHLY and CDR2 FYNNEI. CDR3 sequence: CASSWDRVLETQYF. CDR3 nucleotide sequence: TGTGCCAGCAGCTGGGACAGGGTTTTGGAGACCCAGTACTTC.

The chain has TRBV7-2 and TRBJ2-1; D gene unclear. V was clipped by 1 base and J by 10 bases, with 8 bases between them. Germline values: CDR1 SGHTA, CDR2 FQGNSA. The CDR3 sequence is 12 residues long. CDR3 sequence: CASSLVLGEQFF. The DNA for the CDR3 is TGTGCCAGCAGCTTAGTCCTTGGCGAGCAGTTCTTC.

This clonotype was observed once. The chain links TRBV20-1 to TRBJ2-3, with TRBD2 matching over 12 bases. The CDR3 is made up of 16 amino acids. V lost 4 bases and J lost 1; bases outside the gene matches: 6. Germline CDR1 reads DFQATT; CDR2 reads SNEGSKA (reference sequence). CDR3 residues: CSANLAGGRGTDTQYF. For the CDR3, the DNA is TGCAGTGCTAACCTAGCGGGAGGGCGGGGCACAGATACGCAGTATTTT.

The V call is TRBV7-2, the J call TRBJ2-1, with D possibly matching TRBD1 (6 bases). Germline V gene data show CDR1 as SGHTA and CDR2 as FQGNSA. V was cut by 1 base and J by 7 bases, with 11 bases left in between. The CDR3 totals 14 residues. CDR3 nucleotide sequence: TGTGCCAGCAGCTTAGACAGGGTAAAAAATGAGCAGTTCTTC. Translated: CASSLDRVKNEQFF.

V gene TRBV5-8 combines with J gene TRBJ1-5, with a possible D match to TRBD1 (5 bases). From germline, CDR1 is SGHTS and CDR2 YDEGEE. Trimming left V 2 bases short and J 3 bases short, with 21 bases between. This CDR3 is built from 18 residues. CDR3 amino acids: CASSFGVLGAGFNQPQHF. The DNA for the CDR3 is TGTGCCAGCAGCTTTGGAGTGTTAGGGGCCGGATTCAATCAGCCCCAGCATTTT. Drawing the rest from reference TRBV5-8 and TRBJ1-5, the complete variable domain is EAGVTQSPTHLIKTRGQQATLRCSPISGHTSVYWYQQALGLGLQFLLWYDEGEERNRGNFPPRFSGRQFPNYSSELNVNALELEDSALYLCASSFGVLGAGFNQPQHFGDGTRLSIL.

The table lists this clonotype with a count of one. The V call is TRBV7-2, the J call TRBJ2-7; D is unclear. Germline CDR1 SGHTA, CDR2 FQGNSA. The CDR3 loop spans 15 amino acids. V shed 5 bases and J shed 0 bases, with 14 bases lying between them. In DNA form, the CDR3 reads TGTGCCAGCAGCGCCCCGGGCGGCCTCTCCTACGAGCAGTACTTC. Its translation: CASSAPGGLSYEQYF.

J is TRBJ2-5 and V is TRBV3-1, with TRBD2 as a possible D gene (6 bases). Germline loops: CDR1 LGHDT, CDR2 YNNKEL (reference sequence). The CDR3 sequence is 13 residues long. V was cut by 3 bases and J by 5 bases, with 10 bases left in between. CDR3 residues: CASSQGGYETQYF. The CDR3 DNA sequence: TGTGCCAGCAGCCAGGGGGGTTATGAGACCCAGTACTTC.

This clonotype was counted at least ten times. The CDR3 sequence is CSALRTLGEQFF. CDR3 in DNA: TGCAGTGCTCTTCGTACTCTCGGTGAGCAGTTCTTC. V gene TRBV20-1 combines with J gene TRBJ2-1; D is ambiguous. The CDR3 loop spans 12 amino acids. The germline V gene encodes CDR1 DFQATT and CDR2 SNEGSKA (reference sequence). Deletions cut 5 bases from V and 9 bases from J, with 14 bases between.

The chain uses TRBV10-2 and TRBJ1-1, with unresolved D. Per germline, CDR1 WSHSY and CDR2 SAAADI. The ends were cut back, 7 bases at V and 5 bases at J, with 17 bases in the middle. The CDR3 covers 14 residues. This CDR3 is CASTYGLYGTEAFF. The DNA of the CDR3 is TGCGCCAGCACCTACGGACTGTACGGGACTGAAGCTTTCTTT.

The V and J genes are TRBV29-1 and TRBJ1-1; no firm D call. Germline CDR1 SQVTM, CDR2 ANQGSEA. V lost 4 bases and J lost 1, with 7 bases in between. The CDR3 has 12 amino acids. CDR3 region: CSVVSGNTEAFF. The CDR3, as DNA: TGCAGCGTTGTGTCAGGGAACACTGAAGCTTTCTTT. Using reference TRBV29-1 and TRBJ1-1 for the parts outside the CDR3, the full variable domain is SAVISQKPSRDICQRGTSLTIQCQVDSQVTMMFWYRQQPGQSLTLIATANQGSEATYESGFVIDKFPISRPNLTFSTLTVSNMSPEDSSIYLCSVVSGNTEAFFGQGTRLTVV.

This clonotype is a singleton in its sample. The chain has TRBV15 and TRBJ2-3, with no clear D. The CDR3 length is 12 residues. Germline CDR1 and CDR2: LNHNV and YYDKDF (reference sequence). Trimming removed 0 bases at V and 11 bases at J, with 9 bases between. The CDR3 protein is CATSRESAVQYF. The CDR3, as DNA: TGTGCCACCAGCAGAGAATCGGCGGTGCAGTATTTT.

CDR3 coding DNA: TGTGCCACCGATCAGCGGACAGCCTTGAACACTGAAGCTTTCTTT. Its protein product is CATDQRTALNTEAFF. This chain connects TRBV12-3 or TRBV12-4 to TRBJ1-1, with D possibly matching TRBD1 (6 bases). The CDR3 is 15 residues long. V was trimmed by 10 bases and J by 0 bases, leaving 18 bases between them.

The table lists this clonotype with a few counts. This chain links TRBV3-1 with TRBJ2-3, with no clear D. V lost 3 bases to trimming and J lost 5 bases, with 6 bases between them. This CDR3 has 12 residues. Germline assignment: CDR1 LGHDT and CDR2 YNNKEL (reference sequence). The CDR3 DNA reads TGTGCCAGCAGCCACCACCAAGATACGCAGTATTTT. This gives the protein CASSHHQDTQYF.

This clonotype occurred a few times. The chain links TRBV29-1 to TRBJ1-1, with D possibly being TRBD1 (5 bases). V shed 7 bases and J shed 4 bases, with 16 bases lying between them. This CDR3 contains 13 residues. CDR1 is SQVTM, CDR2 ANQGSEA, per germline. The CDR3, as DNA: TGCAGCGCACAGGCTCCGGGGGGCACTGAAGCTTTCTTT. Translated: CSAQAPGGTEAFF.

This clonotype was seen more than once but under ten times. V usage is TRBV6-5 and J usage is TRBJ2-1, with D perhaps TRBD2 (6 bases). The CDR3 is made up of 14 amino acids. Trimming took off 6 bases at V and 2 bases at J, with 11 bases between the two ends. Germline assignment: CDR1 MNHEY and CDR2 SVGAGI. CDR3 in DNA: TGTGCCAGCAGCACTAGCCGACCCTACAATGAGCAGTTCTTC. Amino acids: CASSTSRPYNEQFF.

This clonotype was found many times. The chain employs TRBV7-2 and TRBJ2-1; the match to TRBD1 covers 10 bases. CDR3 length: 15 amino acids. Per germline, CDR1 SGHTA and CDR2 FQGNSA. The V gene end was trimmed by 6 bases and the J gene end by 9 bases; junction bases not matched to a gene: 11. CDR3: CASRSTGGSGPEQFF. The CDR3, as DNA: TGTGCCAGCAGATCGACAGGGGGCTCGGGTCCTGAGCAGTTCTTC.

CDR3 DNA sequence: TGCAGCGTTGAAATACAGCTATATGGCTACACCTTC. Translating gives CSVEIQLYGYTF. The chain couples TRBV29-1 to TRBJ1-2; D ambiguous. The V and J ends lost 2 bases and 5 bases respectively, with 9 bases between them. The length of the CDR3 is 12 residues. The germline gives CDR1 SQVTM, CDR2 ANQGSEA.

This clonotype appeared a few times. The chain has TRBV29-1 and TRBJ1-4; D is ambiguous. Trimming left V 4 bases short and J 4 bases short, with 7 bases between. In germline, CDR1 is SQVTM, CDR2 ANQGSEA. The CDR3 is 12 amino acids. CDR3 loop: CSVGRFNEKLFF. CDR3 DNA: TGCAGCGTTGGGCGGTTTAATGAAAAACTGTTTTTT.

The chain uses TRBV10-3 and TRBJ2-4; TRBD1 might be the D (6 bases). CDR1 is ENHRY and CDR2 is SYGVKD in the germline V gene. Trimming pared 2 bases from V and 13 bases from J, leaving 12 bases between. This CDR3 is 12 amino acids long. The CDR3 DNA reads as TGTGCCATCAGTGAGAGGGGGAGCGCGCAGTACTTC. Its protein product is CAISERGSAQYF.

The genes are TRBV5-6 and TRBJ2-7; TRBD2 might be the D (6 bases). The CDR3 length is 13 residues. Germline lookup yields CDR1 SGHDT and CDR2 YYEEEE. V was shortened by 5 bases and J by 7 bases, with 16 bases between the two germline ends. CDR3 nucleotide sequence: TGTGCCAGCAGTCCCGACTTCCGGGGGGAGCAGTACTTC. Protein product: CASSPDFRGEQYF.